These 15 T cell receptor beta chains were sequenced from one sample in a study of blood T cell repertoires in COVID-19. The data were produced by immunoSEQ multiplex PCR, yet TCRdb's version contains in-frame clones alone and is incomplete. The data contain about 140,000 clones, under 85% of them singletons. Sequenced sample: PBMCs or T cells enriched from blood (not recorded which). All receptors come from a woman aged 18-29 years who had been exposed to COVID-19.

DNA for the CDR3: TGTGCCAGCAGTCCGCGGGGCTATGGCTACACCTTC. It yields the protein CASSPRGYGYTF. The rearrangement uses TRBV27 and TRBJ1-2; D is ambiguous. Germline V lookup: CDR1 MNHEY, CDR2 SMNVEV (reference sequence). Trimming stripped 5 bases from V and 4 bases from J, with 8 bases between. The CDR3 extends over 12 amino acids.

The chain couples TRBV30 to TRBJ1-1; maybe TRBD1 (5 bases). In germline, CDR1 is GTSNPN, CDR2 SVGIG (reference sequence). The CDR3 runs to 13 residues. Trimming pared 3 bases from V and 1 base from J, leaving 9 bases between. The CDR3 coding sequence is TGTGCCTGGAGCGCCGGGGGGAACACTGAAGCTTTCTTT. Encoded protein: CAWSAGGNTEAFF.

This clone occurred a few times. The chain combines TRBV9 with TRBJ2-5, with TRBD1 matching 8 bases. In germline, CDR1 is SGDLS, CDR2 YYNGEE. The CDR3 has 14 residues. V lost 2 bases, J lost 5 bases, and 5 bases stayed unmatched. The CDR3 nucleotides are TGTGCCAGCAGCGTCGGACAGGGTTGGGAGACCCAGTACTTC. Its protein is CASSVGQGWETQYF.

The V gene is TRBV27, the J gene TRBJ1-5; D gene unclear. Germline values: CDR1 MNHEY, CDR2 SMNVEV (reference sequence). Between the trimmed V and J ends, which lost 0 bases and 7 bases, there was a span of 13 bases. The length of the CDR3 is 15 residues. The CDR3 here is CASSLSYSYDQPQHF. The DNA for the CDR3 is TGTGCCAGCAGTTTATCCTACAGCTACGACCAGCCCCAGCATTTT.

This rearrangement joins TRBV7-3 to TRBJ1-4; D is uncertain. V was shortened by 2 bases and J by 7 bases, with 8 bases between the two germline ends. Germline assignment: CDR1 SGHTA and CDR2 FQGTGA. This CDR3 is 13 amino acids long. CDR3 in amino acids: CASSLGGSEKLFF. DNA for the CDR3: TGTGCCAGCAGCTTAGGCGGTAGTGAAAAACTGTTTTTT.

The chain has TRBV29-1 and TRBJ1-5, with 10 bases aligning to TRBD1. V shed 6 bases, J shed 4 bases, and the junction held 0 bases outside the gene matches. The CDR3 extends over 12 amino acids. Per the germline V gene, CDR1 is SQVTM and CDR2 is ANQGSEA. CDR3 residues: CSVGQGNQPQHF. In nucleotides, the CDR3 is TGCAGCGTGGGACAGGGGAATCAGCCCCAGCATTTT.

In this sample, this clone turned up once. The chain carries TRBV6-1 and TRBJ1-6; 8 positions match TRBD1. The CDR3 length is 16 residues. The V gene end was trimmed by 3 bases and the J gene end by 6 bases; junction bases not matched to a gene: 7. The V gene's germline CDR1 is MNHNS and CDR2 SASEGT. The DNA for the CDR3 is TGTGCCAGCAGTGAGAGACAGGGGATACCTAATTCACCCCTCCACTTT. Protein product: CASSERQGIPNSPLHF.

The rearrangement links TRBV7-3 to TRBJ2-1; TRBD1 aligns across 10 bases. This CDR3 comprises 15 residues. Germline CDR1 reads SGHTA; CDR2 reads FQGTGA. The V segment lost 6 bases and the J segment 4 bases; nucleotides outside the gene matches: 6. The DNA of the CDR3 is TGTGCCAGCAGAGGGACAGGGGCCGAGTACAATGAGCAGTTCTTC. This encodes CASRGTGAEYNEQFF.

J is TRBJ2-4 and V is TRBV5-4, with D possibly matching TRBD1 (5 bases). V was trimmed by 0 bases and J by 6 bases, leaving 16 bases between them. Germline V lookup: CDR1 SGHNT, CDR2 YYREEE (reference sequence). The CDR3 contains 16 residues. The CDR3 spells CASSLGQGNRGNIQYF. DNA for the CDR3: TGTGCCAGCAGCTTGGGGCAGGGAAATCGAGGAAACATTCAGTACTTC.

This chain connects TRBV25-1 to TRBJ1-5; D may be TRBD1 (5 bases). The CDR3 contains 15 residues. Per the germline V gene, CDR1 is MGHDK and CDR2 is SYGVNS. Between the trimmed V and J ends, which lost 3 bases and 1 base, there was a span of 10 bases. Written as DNA, the CDR3 is TGTGCCAGCAGTGAGCCCGGGGGAAGCAATCAGCCCCAGCATTTT. This codes for CASSEPGGSNQPQHF.

The J gene is TRBJ1-5, the V gene TRBV29-1; weak D call: TRBD1 (5 bases). With 4 bases removed from V and 0 bases from J, the gap between germline ends came to 10 bases. The CDR3 contains 14 residues. The germline V gene has CDR1 SQVTM and CDR2 ANQGSEA. The CDR3 loop is CSVAEGHSNQPQHF. Written as DNA, the CDR3 is TGCAGCGTTGCCGAAGGACATAGCAATCAGCCCCAGCATTTT. Full variable domain (missing parts from reference TRBV29-1 and TRBJ1-5): SAVISQKPSRDICQRGTSLTIQCQVDSQVTMMFWYRQQPGQSLTLIATANQGSEATYESGFVIDKFPISRPNLTFSTLTVSNMSPEDSSIYLCSVAEGHSNQPQHFGDGTRLSIL.

This chain connects TRBV5-1 to TRBJ2-1, with TRBD2 as a possible D gene (5 bases). The CDR3 loop spans 14 amino acids. V was clipped by 2 bases and J by 5 bases, with 11 bases between them. Germline V gene lookup returns CDR1 SGHRS and CDR2 YFSETQ. DNA for the CDR3: TGCGCCAGCAGCTTTGGGGAGAGCAACAATGAGCAGTTCTTC. This translates into CASSFGESNNEQFF.

In this sample, this clone turned up once. The rearrangement joins TRBV19 to TRBJ2-7, with 12 bases identical to TRBD2. The J segment lost 3 bases and the V segment lost 5 bases, leaving 5 bases of the junction unmatched. This CDR3 comprises 15 residues. The V gene's germline CDR1 is LNHDA and CDR2 SQIVND (reference sequence). The CDR3 loop is CASSSVLAGGYEQYF. In DNA form, the CDR3 reads TGTGCCAGTAGTTCAGTACTAGCGGGAGGCTACGAGCAGTACTTC.

CDR3 DNA: TGTGCCAGCCTTGGGACAGGGGGCTCGGGGGACTATGGCTACACCTTC. Translated: CASLGTGGSGDYGYTF. The rearrangement uses TRBV27 and TRBJ1-2; 12 nucleotides match TRBD1. Unmatched junction bases numbered 10, after V lost 8 bases and J lost 3 bases. Germline CDR1 and CDR2: MNHEY and SMNVEV (reference sequence). The CDR3 totals 16 residues.

This clone showed up just once. The chain combines TRBV5-4 with TRBJ1-2; TRBD1 might be the D (6 bases). Germline lookup yields CDR1 SGHNT and CDR2 YYREEE (reference sequence). CDR3 size: 16 residues. With 1 base removed from V and 4 bases from J, the gap between germline ends came to 17 bases. The CDR3 bases are TGTGCCAGCAGCTTGAAGACAGGTAGCGCGATCTATGGCTACACCTTC. It yields the protein CASSLKTGSAIYGYTF.